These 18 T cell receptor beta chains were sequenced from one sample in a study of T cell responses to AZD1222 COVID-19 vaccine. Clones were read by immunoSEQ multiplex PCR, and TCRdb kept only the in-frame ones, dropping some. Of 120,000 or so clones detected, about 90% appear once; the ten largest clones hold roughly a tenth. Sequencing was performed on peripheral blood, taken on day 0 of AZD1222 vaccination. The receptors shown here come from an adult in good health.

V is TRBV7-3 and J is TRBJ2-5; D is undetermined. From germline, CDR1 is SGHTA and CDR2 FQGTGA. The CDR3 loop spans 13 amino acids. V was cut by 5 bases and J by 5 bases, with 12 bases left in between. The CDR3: CASSPSFSETQYF. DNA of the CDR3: TGTGCCAGCAGCCCCAGTTTTAGTGAGACCCAGTACTTC. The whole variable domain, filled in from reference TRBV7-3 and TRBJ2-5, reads GAGVSQTPSNKVTEKGKYVELRCDPISGHTALYWYRQSLGQGPEFLIYFQGTGAADDSGLPNDRFFAVRPEGSVSTLKIQRTERGDSAVYLCASSPSFSETQYFGPGTRLLVL.

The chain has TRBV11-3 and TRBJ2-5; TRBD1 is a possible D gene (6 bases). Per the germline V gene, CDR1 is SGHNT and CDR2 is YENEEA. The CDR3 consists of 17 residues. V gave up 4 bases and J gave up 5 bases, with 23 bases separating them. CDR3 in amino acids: CASSYRRALGGRETQYF. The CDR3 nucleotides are TGTGCCAGCAGCTATCGACGGGCCCTAGGGGGACGGGAGACCCAGTACTTC.

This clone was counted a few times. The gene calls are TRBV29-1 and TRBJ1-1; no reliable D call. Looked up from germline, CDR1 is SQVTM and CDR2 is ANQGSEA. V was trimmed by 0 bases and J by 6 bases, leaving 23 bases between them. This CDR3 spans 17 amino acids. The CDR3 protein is CSVEDSTFGAKEAEAFF. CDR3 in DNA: TGCAGCGTTGAAGATTCAACGTTTGGAGCGAAAGAAGCTGAAGCTTTCTTT.

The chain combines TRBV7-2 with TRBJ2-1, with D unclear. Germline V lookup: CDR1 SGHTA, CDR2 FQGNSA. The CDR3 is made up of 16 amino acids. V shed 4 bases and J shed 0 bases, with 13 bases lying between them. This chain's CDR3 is CASSYSPLPSYNEQFF. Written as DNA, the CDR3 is TGTGCCAGCAGCTATTCCCCATTACCCTCCTACAATGAGCAGTTCTTC. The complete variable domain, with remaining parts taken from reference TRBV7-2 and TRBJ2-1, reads GAGVSQSPSNKVTEKGKDVELRCDPISGHTALYWYRQSLGQGLEFLIYFQGNSAPDKSGLPSDRFSAERTGGSVSTLTIQRTQQEDSAVYLCASSYSPLPSYNEQFFGPGTRLTVL.

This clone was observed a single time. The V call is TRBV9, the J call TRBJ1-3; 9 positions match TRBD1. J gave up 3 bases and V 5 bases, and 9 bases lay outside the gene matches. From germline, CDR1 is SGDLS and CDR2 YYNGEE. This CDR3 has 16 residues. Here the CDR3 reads CASSGTGQGDGNTIYF. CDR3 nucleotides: TGTGCCAGCAGTGGGACGGGACAGGGAGATGGAAACACCATATATTTT.

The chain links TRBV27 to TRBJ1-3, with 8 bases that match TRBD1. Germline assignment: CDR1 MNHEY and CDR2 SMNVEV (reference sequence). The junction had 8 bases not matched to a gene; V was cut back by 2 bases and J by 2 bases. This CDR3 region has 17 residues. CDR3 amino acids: CASSLPNQQGAGNTIYF. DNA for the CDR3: TGTGCCAGCAGTTTACCGAATCAACAGGGGGCTGGAAACACCATATATTTT.

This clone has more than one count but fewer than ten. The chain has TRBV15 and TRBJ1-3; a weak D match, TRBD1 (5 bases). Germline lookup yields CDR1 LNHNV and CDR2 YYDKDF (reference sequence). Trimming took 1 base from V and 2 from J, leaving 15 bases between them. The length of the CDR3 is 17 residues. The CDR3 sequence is CATSRVKGLGPGNTIYF. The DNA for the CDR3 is TGTGCCACCAGCAGAGTCAAGGGGCTAGGCCCTGGAAACACCATATATTTT.

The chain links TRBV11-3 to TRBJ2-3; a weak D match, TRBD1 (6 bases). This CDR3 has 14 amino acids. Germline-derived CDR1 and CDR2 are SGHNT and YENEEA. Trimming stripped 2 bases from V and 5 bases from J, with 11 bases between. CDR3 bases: TGTGCCAGCAGCTTATTACAGGGCGAAGATACGCAGTATTTT. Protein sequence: CASSLLQGEDTQYF.

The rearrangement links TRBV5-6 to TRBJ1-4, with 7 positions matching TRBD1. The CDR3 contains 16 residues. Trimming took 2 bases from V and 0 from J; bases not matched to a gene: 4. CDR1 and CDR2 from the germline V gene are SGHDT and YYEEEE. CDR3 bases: TGTGCCAGCAGCTTTTTGGGGACAGCAACTAATGAAAAACTGTTTTTT. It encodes CASSFLGTATNEKLFF.

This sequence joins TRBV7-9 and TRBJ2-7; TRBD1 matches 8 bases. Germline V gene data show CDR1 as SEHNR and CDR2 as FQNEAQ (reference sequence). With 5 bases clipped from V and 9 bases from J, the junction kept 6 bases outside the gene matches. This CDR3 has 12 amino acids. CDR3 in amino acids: CASSRQGPVQYF. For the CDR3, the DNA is TGTGCCAGCAGCCGACAGGGGCCCGTGCAGTACTTC.

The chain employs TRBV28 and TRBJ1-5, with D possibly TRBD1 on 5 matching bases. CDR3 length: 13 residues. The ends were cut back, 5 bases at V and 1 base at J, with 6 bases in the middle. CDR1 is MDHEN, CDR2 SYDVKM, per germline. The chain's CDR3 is CASSRDSNQPQHF. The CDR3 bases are TGTGCCAGCAGTCGGGACAGCAATCAGCCCCAGCATTTT. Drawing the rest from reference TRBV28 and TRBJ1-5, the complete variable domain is DVKVTQSSRYLVKRTGEKVFLECVQDMDHENMFWYRQDPGLGLRLIYFSYDVKMKEKGDIPEGYSVSREKKERFSLILESASTNQTSMYLCASSRDSNQPQHFGDGTRLSIL.

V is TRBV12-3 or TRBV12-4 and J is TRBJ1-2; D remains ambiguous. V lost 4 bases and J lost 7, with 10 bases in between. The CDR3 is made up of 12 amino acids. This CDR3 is CASSSDFGGYTF. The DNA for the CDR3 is TGTGCCAGCAGTTCGGACTTCGGTGGCTACACCTTC.

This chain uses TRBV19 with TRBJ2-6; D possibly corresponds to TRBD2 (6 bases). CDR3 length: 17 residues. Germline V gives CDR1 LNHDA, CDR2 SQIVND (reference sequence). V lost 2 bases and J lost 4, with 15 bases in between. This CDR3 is CASSILVGGSGANVLTF. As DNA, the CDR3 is TGTGCCAGTAGTATATTAGTTGGGGGGTCCGGGGCCAACGTCCTGACTTTC.

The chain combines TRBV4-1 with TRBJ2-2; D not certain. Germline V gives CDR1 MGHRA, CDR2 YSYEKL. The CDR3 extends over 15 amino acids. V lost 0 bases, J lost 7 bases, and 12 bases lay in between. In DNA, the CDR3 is TGCGCCAGCAGCCAAGAGGAGTGGGTTGGCGGGGAGCTGTTTTTT. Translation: CASSQEEWVGGELFF.

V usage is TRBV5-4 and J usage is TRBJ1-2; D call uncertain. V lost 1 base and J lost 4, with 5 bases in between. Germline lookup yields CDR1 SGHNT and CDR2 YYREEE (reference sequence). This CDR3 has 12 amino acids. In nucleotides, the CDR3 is TGTGCCAGCAGCTTGTACGGCTATGGCTACACCTTC. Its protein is CASSLYGYGYTF.

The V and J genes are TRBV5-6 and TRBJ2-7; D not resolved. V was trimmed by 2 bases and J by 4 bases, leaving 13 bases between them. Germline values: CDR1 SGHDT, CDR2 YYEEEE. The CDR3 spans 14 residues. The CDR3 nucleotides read TGTGCCAGCAGCTTAGGAACAAGGGCGTACGAGCAGTACTTC. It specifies CASSLGTRAYEQYF.

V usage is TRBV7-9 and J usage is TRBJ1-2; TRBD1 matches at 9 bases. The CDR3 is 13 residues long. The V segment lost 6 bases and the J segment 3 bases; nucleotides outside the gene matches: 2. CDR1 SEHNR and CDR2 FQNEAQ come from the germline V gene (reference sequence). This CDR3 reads CASRQGADYGYTF. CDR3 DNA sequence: TGTGCCAGCAGACAGGGGGCAGACTATGGCTACACCTTC.

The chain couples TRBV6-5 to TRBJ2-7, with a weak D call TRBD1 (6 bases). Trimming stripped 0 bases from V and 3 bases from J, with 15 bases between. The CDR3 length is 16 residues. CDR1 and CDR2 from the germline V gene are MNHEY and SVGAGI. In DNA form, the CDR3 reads TGTGCCAGCAGTTACTCCTGGGGGCCCAACCTCTACGAGCAGTACTTC. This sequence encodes CASSYSWGPNLYEQYF.